These 31 T cell receptor beta chains share one sample of origin, sequenced in a study of tissue T cells after allogeneic stem cell transplantation. Repertoires were generated with immunoSEQ multiplex PCR, while TCRdb's copy carries only in-frame clones and drops some. The sample has about 9,300 clones, 47% seen once. Time point indicated: mouse harvest day 7 after allogeneic transplant. Mouse grafts combined 10^7 T-cell-depleted bone marrow cells with 10^6 splenic CD5+ T cells. What was sequenced was gut tissue. These receptors were collected from a female BALB/c mouse given C57BL/6 T cells with graft-versus-host disease after an allogeneic hematopoietic cell transplant.

A remark on this clone: These gene names are mouse names. The read ends 1 residue before the CDR3 terminus; that terminus is restored from the germline J gene. This sequence joins TRBV3 and TRBJ1-2; D gene unclear. The CDR3 extends over 13 amino acids. V was shortened by 1 base and J by 1 base, with 4 bases between the two germline ends. The germline V gene encodes CDR1 SNHLY and CDR2 FYNGKV (reference sequence). The sequenced part of the CDR3 DNA is TGTGCCAGCAGCTTAGACAGAAACTCCGACTACACC. It codes for CASSLDRNSDYT. The complete CDR3 protein is CASSLDRNSDYTF.

This clone was picked up a small number of times. Mouse gene names and germline throughout. The sequenced fragment ends 1 residue before the CDR3 boundary, so the rest is inferred from the germline J gene. The rearrangement uses TRBV16 and TRBJ2-3; perhaps TRBD1 as D (6 bases). There are 14 residues in the CDR3. Trimming took off 5 bases at V and 0 bases at J, with 9 bases between the two ends. Per the germline V gene, CDR1 is SGHSA and CDR2 is FRNQAP. CDR3 sequence: CASSRDNSAETLYF. The sequenced part of the CDR3 DNA is TGTGCAAGCAGCCGGGACAATAGTGCAGAAACGCTGTAT.

With regard to this clone: These gene names are mouse names. The read ends 1 residue shy of where the CDR3 ends; the end is completed using the germline J gene. The chain combines TRBV26 with TRBJ2-4; perhaps TRBD1 as D (6 bases). Between the trimmed V and J ends, which lost 6 bases and 5 bases, there was a span of 15 bases. The CDR3 is 14 residues long. CDR1 and CDR2 from the germline V gene are KGHPV and FQNQEV (reference sequence). The CDR3 is CASSLQGWGNTLYF. CDR3 DNA, as far as it was read: TGTGCCAGCAGCCTTCAGGGGTGGGGAAACACCTTGTAC.

On this clone itself: Germline and genes here are mouse. With the read ending 1 residue before the CDR3 end, the germline J gene is used to fill in that end. V and J are TRBV26 and TRBJ1-1, with 7 bases identical to TRBD1. Trimming at V came to 2 bases and at J to 4 bases, leaving 7 bases not matched to a gene. The CDR3 loop spans 15 amino acids. Germline V gene data show CDR1 as KGHPV and CDR2 as FQNQEV (reference sequence). The CDR3 region is CASSLEGGSGTEVFF. The covered CDR3 bases are TGTGCCAGCAGTCTGGAAGGGGGCTCTGGCACAGAAGTCTTC.

This clone was counted between two and nine times. Gene names follow the mouse nomenclature. The CDR3 extends 1 residue past the end of the read, so its final part is completed from the germline J gene. This CDR3 is also generated by other DNA sequences in the sample. The chain joins TRBV26 to TRBJ2-3; D ambiguous. This CDR3 comprises 14 residues. Germline V gene lookup returns CDR1 KGHPV and CDR2 FQNQEV (reference sequence). V lost 2 bases and J 0 bases, leaving 6 bases between the germline ends. The DNA read from the CDR3 is TGTGCCAGCAGTCTGCAGACTAGTGCAGAAACGCTGTAT. Translation: CASSLQTSAETLY. The entire CDR3 sequence reads CASSLQTSAETLYF.

To note about this clone: Gene names and germline match the mouse. The read finishes 1 residue shy of the CDR3 end, and the germline J gene is used to complete it. The chain has TRBV26 and TRBJ2-4; maybe TRBD1 (6 bases). Germline loops: CDR1 KGHPV, CDR2 FQNQEV (reference sequence). Deletions cut 4 bases from V and 0 bases from J, with 8 bases between. The CDR3 length is 14 residues. The CDR3 bases that were read are TGTGCCAGCAGTCAGGGACAAAGTCAAAACACCTTGTAC. Amino acids: CASSQGQSQNTLY. The whole CDR3 sequence reads CASSQGQSQNTLYF. Looking up the rest from reference TRBV26 and TRBJ2-4 gives the full variable domain: NSKVIQTPRYLVKGQGQKAKMRCIPEKGHPVVFWYQQNKNNEFKFLINFQNQEVLQQIDMTEKRFSAECPSNSPCSLEIQSSEAGDSALYLCASSQGQSQNTLYFGAGTRLSVL.

Regarding this clone: All gene names here are mouse names. The read ends 1 residue shy of where the CDR3 ends; the end is completed using the germline J gene. V and J are TRBV24 and TRBJ2-5, with 12 bases matching TRBD1. V lost 6 bases and J lost 6; bases outside the gene matches: 4. In germline, CDR1 is KGHTA, CDR2 FRNEEI. This CDR3 comprises 14 residues. Incomplete CDR3 DNA: TGTGCCAGCAGCGGGACAGGGGGCCGGGACACCCAGTAC. This translates into CASSGTGGRDTQY. The whole CDR3 protein reads CASSGTGGRDTQYF.

A note on this clone: The listed genes are named as in mouse. The read falls 1 residue short of the CDR3 end, and the missing part is taken from the germline J gene. The chain carries TRBV2 and TRBJ1-2; no definite D call. The CDR3 loop spans 14 amino acids. Germline CDR1 reads LGHNA; CDR2 reads YSYQKL. The V gene lost 0 bases and the J gene lost 0 bases, with 5 bases spanning the gap. The sequenced part of the CDR3 DNA is TGTGCCAGCAGCCAAGATCAGCCAAACTCCGACTACACC. Its protein product is CASSQDQPNSDYT. The entire CDR3 is CASSQDQPNSDYTF.

This clone was observed a handful of times. Gene labels here are mouse ones. Partial CDR3 DNA: TGTGCCAGCAGCTTAGCAAGCGGGGGCGGCGAAAGATTATTT. Amino acids: CASSLASGGGERLF. The complete CDR3 reads CASSLASGGGERLFF. The chain uses TRBV3 and TRBJ1-4, with D perhaps TRBD1 (6 bases). The sequenced fragment ends 1 residue before the CDR3 boundary, so the rest is inferred from the germline J gene. The CDR3 spans 15 residues. Germline CDR1 is SNHLY and CDR2 is FYNGKV (reference sequence). Trimming took 0 bases from V and 7 from J, leaving 12 bases between them.

Note on this clone: Gene names follow the mouse nomenclature. The read gets to within 1 residue of the CDR3 end, and the germline J gene fills in the rest. The V call is TRBV16, the J call TRBJ2-1, with D perhaps being TRBD1 or TRBD2 (5 bases each). This CDR3 comprises 14 residues. The V gene lost 5 bases and the J gene lost 3 bases, with 11 bases spanning the gap. Per the germline V gene, CDR1 is SGHSA and CDR2 is FRNQAP. Partial CDR3 DNA: TGTGCAAGCAGCCCCCGGGGCCTCTATGCTGAGCAGTTC. Translating it yields CASSPRGLYAEQF. The complete CDR3 reads CASSPRGLYAEQFF.

Turning to this clone: Germline and genes here are mouse. Coverage ceases 1 residue before the CDR3 finishes, and the germline J gene fills in the end. This chain links TRBV15 with TRBJ2-1, with 12 bases identical to TRBD2. The CDR3 has 16 amino acids. The germline CDR1 and CDR2 sequences are SGHND and FRSKSL. The junction had 2 bases not matched to a gene; V was cut back by 5 bases and J by 0 bases. The chain's CDR3 is CASSRTGGGNYAEQFF. CDR3 bases read: TGTGCCAGCAGTCGGACTGGGGGGGGTAACTATGCTGAGCAGTTC.

This clone was recorded a few times. Gene names refer to mouse genes. The missing CDR3 end, 1 residue past where the read stops, is filled in from the germline J gene. V gene TRBV31 combines with J gene TRBJ2-7; 8 bases fit TRBD2. There are 13 residues in the CDR3. The trim removed 0 bases at V and 7 bases at J, leaving 5 bases unmatched. Germline V CDR1 and CDR2: GKSSPN, SITVG. The CDR3 DNA, read in part, is TGTGCCTGGAGTCTAGTCTGGGGGGCCGAACAGTAC. It specifies CAWSLVWGAEQY. The entire CDR3 sequence reads CAWSLVWGAEQYF.

Regarding this clone: The genes are named according to mouse. The read ends 1 residue early relative to the CDR3; the germline J gene fills the gap. The chain uses TRBV16 and TRBJ1-1; TRBD1 agrees at 9 bases. V trimming: 1 base; J trimming: 1 base; junction bases outside the gene matches: 4. This CDR3 comprises 16 residues. The germline V gene encodes CDR1 SGHSA and CDR2 FRNQAP. The DNA read from the CDR3 is TGTGCAAGCAGCTTAGCGGGACAGGGAAGGAACACAGAAGTCTTC. Amino acids: CASSLAGQGRNTEVF. The CDR3 in its entirety is CASSLAGQGRNTEVFF.

For this clone: Germline and genes here are mouse. CDR3 sequence: CSSSRVFQNTLYF. The part of the CDR3 DNA that was read is TGCTCCAGCAGCCGGGTCTTTCAAAACACCTTGTAC. This rearrangement joins TRBV23 to TRBJ2-4. From the germline J gene comes the end of the CDR3, since the read stops 1 residue before it. Germline-derived CDR1 and CDR2 are KGHTA and FQNQQP. The CDR3 is made up of 13 amino acids.

Of note for this clone: Genes here carry mouse names. The read falls 1 residue short of the CDR3 end, and the missing part is taken from the germline J gene. This chain links TRBV26 with TRBJ1-1; 11 positions agree with TRBD1. V was pared by 1 base and J by 4 bases, with 2 bases of the junction left unmatched. The CDR3 covers 15 residues. The germline CDR1 and CDR2 sequences are KGHPV and FQNQEV (reference sequence). The CDR3 DNA, read in part, is TGTGCCAGCAGTCTGTGGGGGACAGGGGGCACAGAAGTCTTC. Protein: CASSLWGTGGTEVF. In full, the CDR3 reads CASSLWGTGGTEVFF. The variable domain in full, with the rest retrieved from reference TRBV26 and TRBJ1-1, is NSKVIQTPRYLVKGQGQKAKMRCIPEKGHPVVFWYQQNKNNEFKFLINFQNQEVLQQIDMTEKRFSAECPSNSPCSLEIQSSEAGDSALYLCASSLWGTGGTEVFFGKGTRLTVV.

This clone was seen a handful of times. The gene names here belong to mouse. Sequencing ends 1 residue short of the CDR3 end; the germline J gene provides the rest. The rearrangement links TRBV16 to TRBJ1-3; D gene ambiguous. Between the trimmed V and J ends, which lost 0 bases and 0 bases, there was a span of 6 bases. This CDR3 is 15 amino acids long. CDR1 is SGHSA, CDR2 FRNQAP, per germline. CDR3: CASSLESSSGNTLYF. The DNA read from the CDR3 is TGTGCAAGCAGCTTAGAGAGCAGTTCTGGAAATACGCTCTAT.

Regarding this clone: Gene names are the mouse ones. The CDR3 goes on 1 residue after the read ends, and that part is filled in from the germline J gene. The chain joins TRBV13-2 to TRBJ2-3, with D possibly TRBD2 on 6 matching bases. This CDR3 has 14 amino acids. Germline V CDR1 and CDR2: NNHNN, SYGAGS (reference sequence). V was trimmed by 4 bases and J by 6 bases, leaving 15 bases between them. The covered CDR3 bases are TGTGCCAGCGGTTGGCTGGGGAGAGTGGAAACGCTGTAT. This encodes CASGWLGRVETLY. The complete CDR3 reads CASGWLGRVETLYF.

This clone was detected only a few times. All gene names here are mouse names. With the read ending 1 residue before the CDR3 end, the germline J gene is used to fill in that end. This chain connects TRBV16 to TRBJ1-1; 8 nucleotides agree with TRBD1. Looked up from germline, CDR1 is SGHSA and CDR2 is FRNQAP. The J segment lost 2 bases and the V segment lost 4 bases, leaving 3 bases of the junction unmatched. The CDR3 contains 14 residues. The DNA read from the CDR3 is TGTGCAAGCAGCTCCAGGGGGCCCAACACAGAAGTCTTC. Translated, it gives CASSSRGPNTEVF. The CDR3 reads in full as CASSSRGPNTEVFF.

Turning to this clone: Germline and genes here are mouse. The observed sequence ends 1 residue before the CDR3 terminus, with the missing tail filled in from the germline J gene. This rearrangement joins TRBV26 to TRBJ2-5; unclear D gene. The CDR3 runs to 13 residues. Trimming shortened V by 8 bases and J by 0 bases, and 9 bases separated the two germline ends. Per germline, CDR1 KGHPV and CDR2 FQNQEV (reference sequence). The sequenced CDR3 bases are TGTGCCAGCGGCCGACAAAACCAAGACACCCAGTAC. Its protein product is CASGRQNQDTQY. The entire CDR3 sequence reads CASGRQNQDTQYF.

By share, this clone ranks as medium-sized. Gene labels here are mouse ones. The sequence runs out 1 residue before the end of the CDR3; the remainder is reconstructed from the germline J gene. Other DNA sequences in the same sample also yield this CDR3. The V call is TRBV26, the J call TRBJ2-7; D unclear. From germline, CDR1 is KGHPV and CDR2 FQNQEV (reference sequence). Trimming stripped 0 bases from V and 4 bases from J, with 4 bases between. This CDR3 has 12 residues. The CDR3 loop is CASSLSGYEQYF. The sequenced part of the CDR3 DNA is TGTGCCAGCAGTCTGTCAGGTTATGAACAGTAC.

This clone was recorded a few times. Genes here carry mouse names. The read is 1 residue too short to cover the CDR3 end, so that end is filled in from the germline J gene. V and J are TRBV3 and TRBJ2-7; TRBD1 matches 12 bases. Trimming cost V 5 bases and J 2 bases; bases outside gene matches: 1. Germline assignment: CDR1 SNHLY and CDR2 FYNGKV (reference sequence). The CDR3 consists of 14 residues. Incomplete CDR3 DNA: TGTGCCAGCAGCGGGACAGGGGGCGCCTATGAACAGTAC. Protein sequence: CASSGTGGAYEQY. The entire CDR3 reads CASSGTGGAYEQYF.

Note on this clone: Gene names are mouse gene names. The CDR3 end falls 1 residue outside the read, so it is completed with the germline J gene. The genes are TRBV23 and TRBJ2-1; TRBD2, the D gene given by the table, was not confirmed from the DNA. The CDR3 extends over 15 amino acids. Germline lookup yields CDR1 KGHTA and CDR2 FQNQQP. The CDR3 reads CSSSQSAGGYAEQFF. The sequenced part of the CDR3 DNA is TGCTCCAGCAGTCAATCGGCTGGGGGATATGCTGAGCAGTTC. The full variable domain, rest sourced from reference TRBV23 and TRBJ2-1, is DAAVTQKPRYLIKMKGQEAEMKCIPEKGHTAVFWYQQKQSKELKFLIYFQNQQPLDQIDMVKERFSAVCPSSSLCSLGIRTCEAEDSALYLCSSSQSAGGYAEQFFGPGTRLTVL.

In this sample, this clone turned up once. The gene symbols are mouse symbols. The read ends 1 residue shy of where the CDR3 ends; the end is completed using the germline J gene. The chain uses TRBV29 and TRBJ2-5; TRBD1 matches 7 bases. V trimming: 5 bases; J trimming: 1 base; junction bases outside the gene matches: 3. This CDR3 is 14 amino acids long. Germline lookup yields CDR1 MSHET and CDR2 SYDVDS. The CDR3 loop reads CASSLDRDQDTQYF. Incomplete CDR3 DNA: TGTGCTAGCAGTCTAGACAGGGACCAAGACACCCAGTAC.

The table lists this clone with a few counts. The genes and germline here are from mouse. The read terminates 1 residue ahead of where the CDR3 ends, so the germline J gene completes it. This chain links TRBV3 with TRBJ2-1, with D perhaps TRBD1 (5 bases). Looked up from germline, CDR1 is SNHLY and CDR2 is FYNGKV (reference sequence). V shed 4 bases and J shed 7 bases, with 11 bases lying between them. The CDR3 is 13 amino acids. The CDR3 loop is CASSYQGGAEQFF. The CDR3 bases that were read are TGTGCCAGCAGCTACCAGGGCGGGGCTGAGCAGTTC.

By its share, this clone is medium-sized. Mouse germline and gene names are used. The read finishes 1 residue shy of the CDR3 end, and the germline J gene is used to complete it. This sequence joins TRBV19 and TRBJ1-3; D uncertain. In germline, CDR1 is FNHDT, CDR2 SITEND (reference sequence). The CDR3 totals 15 residues. V gave up 0 bases and J gave up 1 base, with 8 bases separating them. The CDR3 region is CASSIGRPSGNTLYF. The covered CDR3 bases are TGTGCCAGCAGTATAGGCAGGCCCTCTGGAAATACGCTCTAT.

A note on this clone: Mouse gene names and germline throughout. The read halts 1 residue ahead of the CDR3 end, with the missing end drawn from the germline J gene. The rearrangement links TRBV19 to TRBJ1-1; the D gene is possibly TRBD1 (6 bases). The V and J ends lost 0 bases and 4 bases respectively, with 10 bases between them. This CDR3 is 14 amino acids long. CDR1 and CDR2 from the germline V gene are FNHDT and SITEND (reference sequence). The part of the CDR3 DNA that was read is TGTGCCAGCAGTATAGCCAGGGGCGGCACAGAAGTCTTC. This gives the protein CASSIARGGTEVF. The full CDR3 protein is CASSIARGGTEVFF.

Concerning this clone: Gene names follow the mouse nomenclature. Read coverage stops 1 residue before the CDR3 terminus; the germline J gene supplies the remainder. V gene TRBV12-1 combines with J gene TRBJ2-5; 12 bases line up with TRBD2. Germline V gene data show CDR1 as SGHSN and CDR2 as HYEKVE. Germline trimming cut 4 bases from V and 3 bases from J; bases unmatched to any gene: 4. The CDR3 consists of 15 residues. The sequenced part of the CDR3 DNA is TGTGCCAGCTCCCCGGACTGGGGGGGACAAGACACCCAGTAC. Its translation is CASSPDWGGQDTQY. The entire CDR3 sequence reads CASSPDWGGQDTQYF. Supplemented by reference TRBV12-1 and TRBJ2-5, the full variable domain reads DSGVVQSPRHIIKEKGGRSVLTCIPISGHSNVVWYQQTLGKELKFLIQHYEKVERDKGFLPSRFSVQQFDDYHSEMNMSALELEDSAMYFCASSPDWGGQDTQYFGPGTRLLVL.

As to this clone: Mouse germline and gene names are used. The sequence runs out 1 residue before the end of the CDR3; the remainder is reconstructed from the germline J gene. The chain links TRBV23 to TRBJ2-2; the table gives TRBD2 as D, unverified against the DNA. The CDR3 covers 16 residues. Germline values: CDR1 KGHTA, CDR2 FQNQQP. The CDR3 loop is CSSSQSGGAGTGQLYF. The CDR3 bases that were read are TGCTCCAGCAGTCAATCGGGGGGCGCGGGCACCGGGCAGCTCTAC.

Of note for this clone: Gene names denote mouse genes. The read falls 1 residue short of the CDR3 end, and the missing part is taken from the germline J gene. V and J are TRBV13-1 and TRBJ1-1, with D uncertain. The germline V gene has CDR1 NSHNY and CDR2 SYGAGN. The CDR3 is made up of 12 amino acids. Trimming took off 1 base at V and 7 bases at J, with 8 bases between the two ends. Partial CDR3 DNA: TGTGCCAGCAGTGATCAAGGGATAGAAGTCTTC. Translating gives CASSDQGIEVF. The CDR3 in full is CASSDQGIEVFF.

About this clone itself: Gene names follow the mouse nomenclature. The read falls 1 residue short of the CDR3 end, and the missing part is taken from the germline J gene. V usage is TRBV12-1 and J usage is TRBJ1-3, with 7 bases matching TRBD1. The germline gives CDR1 SGHSN, CDR2 HYEKVE. The CDR3 runs 13 residues. The trim removed 2 bases at V and 8 bases at J, leaving 5 bases unmatched. CDR3 DNA (partial): TGTGCCAGCTCTCCGACAGGGACCGATACGCTCTAT. Translating gives CASSPTGTDTLY. The complete CDR3 sequence is CASSPTGTDTLYF.

As concerns this clone: Gene names denote mouse genes. The read finishes 1 residue shy of the CDR3 end, and the germline J gene is used to complete it. The chain is built from TRBV16 and TRBJ1-1, with D perhaps matching TRBD1 (6 bases). Germline assignment: CDR1 SGHSA and CDR2 FRNQAP. Trimming took off 1 base at V and 4 bases at J, with 16 bases between the two ends. There are 16 residues in the CDR3. The CDR3 region is CASSLGPVRGGTEVFF. The covered CDR3 bases are TGTGCAAGCAGCTTAGGCCCCGTCAGGGGAGGCACAGAAGTCTTC.